What follows describes a single TCR beta chain. CDR3 length equals 18 residues. Germline loops: CDR1 SGHVS, CDR2 FQNEAQ. V shed 5 bases and J shed 4 bases, with 24 bases lying between them. These data are taken from a study of blood T cells in healthy people across ages. A second PCR of roughly 7 to 11 cycles used a sample-barcoded 5' primer and a J-beta primer mix. MiXCR, applied by TCRdb to the 5' RACE reads, yields one record per CDR3 protein. Of about 1.5 million distinct CDR3 sequences listed, around 40% are singletons. What was sequenced was blood. The chain links TRBV7-8 to TRBJ2-1; no clear D gene. This sequence originates from a woman aged 18-30 years in good health. CDR3 coding DNA: TGTGCCAGCAGCCACTCCGCCTTGAGGACCTTGTCTTACAATGAGCAGTTCTTC. Protein product: CASSHSALRTLSYNEQFF.